This T cell receptor (beta chain) stems from a study of T-cell memory formation after mild COVID-19. Worth noting for this clonotype: Its specificity is unknown.

Study-wide results and limits: CD4+ bias marked clones expanding day 15 to 37, unlike balanced contracting clones. Clones that contracted clustered mainly in CM and EM if CD4+ and in EMRA if CD8+.

Per germline, CDR1 LNHNV and CDR2 YYDKDF (reference sequence). Trimming shortened V by 0 bases and J by 3 bases, and 18 bases separated the two germline ends. The CDR3 contains 17 residues. Each CDR3 protein gets one entry after TCRdb re-called the 5' RACE reads with MiXCR. The table lists approximately 290,000 distinct CDR3 sequences, 15% to 20% of them singletons. This chain uses TRBV15 with TRBJ2-7; no reliable D call. Sequences were obtained from PBMCs or a T cell subset sorted from them (not recorded which). The sequence was collected from a man aged 18 to 29 who had mild COVID-19 (a few samples of this study predate the infection). Cell type and time point are not known. CDR3 nucleotides: TGTGCCACCAGCAGAGATCTTGGAGCAATAGCAGGCTACGAGCAGTACTTC. Its protein product is CATSRDLGAIAGYEQYF.